This passage covers 2 T cell receptor beta chains from one sample sequenced in a study of cytomegalovirus exposure and HLA in healthy donors. In the PCR, 60 Vbeta and 13 Jbeta primers were used. The repertoire was sequenced with immunoSEQ multiplex PCR; TCRdb's copy has only in-frame clones and lacks some. The repertoire has over 200,000 clones, more than 75% of them found once; the top ten carry roughly 6%. What was sequenced was PBMCs. Receptors were obtained from a man aged 40-55 years in good health and CMV-seropositive.

The rearrangement uses TRBV7-9 and TRBJ2-3; maybe TRBD2 (5 bases). The CDR3 covers 17 residues. Trimming cost V 5 bases and J 0 bases, with 18 bases left between them. Per the germline V gene, CDR1 is SEHNR and CDR2 is FQNEAQ (reference sequence). CDR3 DNA: TGTGCCAGCAGCCCCCGATCGCGGGCCTTTAGCACAGATACGCAGTATTTT. It translates to CASSPRSRAFSTDTQYF.

The CDR3 nucleotides read TGTGCCAGCCAGGACTATAACCCACCGGGGGAGCTGTTTTTT. It yields the protein CASQDYNPPGELFF. The chain carries TRBV7-3 and TRBJ2-2, with a tentative D call TRBD2 (6 bases). V was pared by 8 bases and J by 8 bases, with 18 bases between. The CDR3 covers 14 residues. The germline V gene encodes CDR1 SGHTA and CDR2 FQGTGA.